This paragraph covers one T cell receptor beta chain sequence. Germline V CDR1 and CDR2: SQVTM, ANQGSEA. Trimming took off 6 bases at V and 3 bases at J, with 9 bases between the two ends. The CDR3 length is 11 residues. This entry comes from a study of blood T cell repertoires in COVID-19. Study details: Donors in the United States, Italy and Spain gave samples during acute or convalescent COVID-19. T cells, B-cell-depleted T cells, or PBMCs supplied cDNA or gDNA.

Study processing details: Estimation of nucleated cell counts was performed using reference gene primer amplification. Assay used: immunoSEQ multiplex PCR; TCRdb lists only in-frame clones, some missing. That table furnishes V, J and clone size, whereas the DNA furnished D and trimming. This repertoire shows approximately 210,000 clones, around 84% found once; its top ten account for roughly a fifth. The V and J genes are TRBV29-1 and TRBJ2-7, with TRBD1 as a possible D gene (5 bases). The sequence was collected from a human donor in a cohort sampled during active COVID-19. Sequencing used peripheral blood. The CDR3 loop is CSVKTGYEQYF. The CDR3 region has the DNA TGCAGCGTAAAAACAGGCTACGAGCAGTACTTC.